This TCR beta chain was identified in a study of blood T cell repertoires in COVID-19. Study as a whole: Specimens from acute and convalescent COVID-19 originated in the United States, Italy and Spain. PBMCs, B-cell-depleted T cells, or T cells were the source of the cDNA or gDNA that made up the material.

Original handling: Counts of nucleated cells, estimated from reference gene primer amplification, were obtained. TCRdb keeps only in-frame clones here, not all; method: immunoSEQ multiplex PCR. For V, J and clone size, that table is used; D and trimming come from the DNA. The data show over 200,000 clones, about 83% seen once. The CDR3 covers 13 residues. The V gene lost 6 bases and the J gene lost 6 bases, with 12 bases spanning the gap. CDR1 and CDR2 (germline): MNHEY, SVGAGI. The sequence came from a man at least 80 years old with acute or convalescent COVID-19. The chain links TRBV6-5 to TRBJ2-1; tentatively, D is TRBD2 (6 bases). The specimen sequenced was peripheral blood. CDR3 nucleotides: TGTGCCAGCAGATCGGGACTCCCCAATGAGCAGTTCTTC. Residues: CASRSGLPNEQFF.